What follows are 5 T cell receptor beta chains derived from one specimen sequenced in a study of T cells in Graves' hyperthyroidism and ophthalmopathy. TCR beta CDR3 regions were amplified from RNA transcripts. With the HTBI primer set, the TCR CDR3 went through a first round of RT-PCR. TCRdb re-called the multiplex PCR reads through MiXCR, storing one row per CDR3 protein. Of approximately 480,000 distinct CDR3 sequences in the sample, roughly 20% were seen once. Sequencing used blood. These receptors were obtained from a man younger than 35 with Graves' hyperthyroidism.

This clonotype has a count of ten or more. Here the CDR3 DNA reads TGTGCCAGCAGCGCGCGACAGGAAGAGACCCAGTACTTC. Amino acid sequence: CASSARQEETQYF. The J gene is TRBJ2-5, the V gene TRBV9; a weak D match, TRBD1 (6 bases). Trimming stripped 3 bases from V and 3 bases from J, with 9 bases between. Germline V lookup: CDR1 SGDLS, CDR2 YYNGEE. The CDR3 runs 13 residues.

The chain recombines TRBV20-1 with TRBJ1-1; D is uncertain. Germline V lookup: CDR1 DFQATT, CDR2 SNEGSKA (reference sequence). V lost 3 bases to trimming and J lost 0 bases, with 11 bases between them. CDR3 length equals 14 residues. The CDR3 region is CSARKPGMNTEAFF. CDR3 coding DNA: TGCAGTGCTAGGAAGCCAGGAATGAACACTGAAGCTTTCTTT.

This clonotype was seen ten or more times. This sequence joins TRBV9 and TRBJ1-2; no clear D. CDR3 size: 13 residues. V was clipped by 2 bases and J by 3 bases, with 8 bases between them. Germline V CDR1 and CDR2: SGDLS, YYNGEE. The CDR3 region has the DNA TGTGCCAGCAGCGTCGGGCTTGACTATGGCTACACCTTC. Translating it yields CASSVGLDYGYTF. Using reference TRBV9 and TRBJ1-2 for the parts outside the CDR3, the full variable domain is DSGVTQTPKHLITATGQRVTLRCSPRSGDLSVYWYQQSLDQGLQFLIQYYNGEERAKGNILERFSAQQFPDLHSELNLSSLELGDSALYFCASSVGLDYGYTFGSGTRLTVV.

This clonotype was observed at least ten times. This sequence joins TRBV3-1 and TRBJ2-5; D gene ambiguous. This CDR3 comprises 15 residues. In germline, CDR1 is LGHDT, CDR2 YNNKEL (reference sequence). Trimming pared 4 bases from V and 0 bases from J, leaving 12 bases between. CDR3 sequence reads: CASSPHAPYQETQYF. The CDR3 DNA reads as TGTGCCAGCAGCCCCCACGCCCCGTACCAAGAGACCCAGTACTTC.

This clonotype was counted at least ten times. The DNA of the CDR3 is TGTGCCAGCAGTTACTCAATCAGTGGGGGATACACTGAAGCTTTCTTT. It encodes CASSYSISGGYTEAFF. The gene calls are TRBV6-5 and TRBJ1-1; maybe TRBD1 (5 bases). The CDR3 extends over 16 amino acids. Germline CDR1 reads MNHEY; CDR2 reads SVGAGI. V lost 0 bases, J lost 3 bases, and 14 bases lay in between.